The T cell receptor (beta chain) described here comes from a study of human thymus T cells. Notes on the study in general: Blood and thymic repertoires both appeared biased in V and J gene usage.

This clone was recorded only once. Its cognate antigen is unknown. Corrective surgery for congenital heart defects was being performed on the healthy Finnish infants who were the donors. No fixed cell number was used; all available blood leukocytes supplied DNA. V dropped 7 bases and J dropped 3; count of bases not matched to a gene: 9. Germline-derived CDR1 and CDR2 are SNHLY and FYNNEI. The CDR3 is made up of 18 amino acids. Using immunoSEQ multiplex PCR, the repertoire was profiled, and TCRdb retains in-frame clones only, with some absent. The table has more than 50,000 clones, roughly 94% seen once; the top ten hold around 5.9%.

The receptor comes from a boy under three years old with a congenital heart defect but otherwise immunologically healthy. The rearrangement links TRBV2 to TRBJ2-1; 16 bases match TRBD2. Sequencing was performed on blood. The CDR3 nucleotides read TGTGCCAGCACCGTGGGACTAGCGGGGGGGACTCTCTACAATGAGCAGTTCTTC. Translated: CASTVGLAGGTLYNEQFF.